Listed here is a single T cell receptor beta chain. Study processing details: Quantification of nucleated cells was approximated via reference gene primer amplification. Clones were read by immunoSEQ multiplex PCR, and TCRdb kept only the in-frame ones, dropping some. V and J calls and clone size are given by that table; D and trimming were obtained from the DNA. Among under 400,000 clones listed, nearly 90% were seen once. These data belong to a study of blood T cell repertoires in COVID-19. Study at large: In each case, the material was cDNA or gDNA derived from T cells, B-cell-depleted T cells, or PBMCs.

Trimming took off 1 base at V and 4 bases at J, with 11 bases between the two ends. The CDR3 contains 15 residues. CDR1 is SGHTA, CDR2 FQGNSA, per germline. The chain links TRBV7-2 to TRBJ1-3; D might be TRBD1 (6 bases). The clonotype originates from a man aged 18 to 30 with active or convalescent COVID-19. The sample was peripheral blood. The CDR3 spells CASSLVRQAGNTIYF. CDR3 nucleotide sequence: TGTGCCAGCAGCTTAGTGCGACAGGCGGGAAACACCATATATTTT.